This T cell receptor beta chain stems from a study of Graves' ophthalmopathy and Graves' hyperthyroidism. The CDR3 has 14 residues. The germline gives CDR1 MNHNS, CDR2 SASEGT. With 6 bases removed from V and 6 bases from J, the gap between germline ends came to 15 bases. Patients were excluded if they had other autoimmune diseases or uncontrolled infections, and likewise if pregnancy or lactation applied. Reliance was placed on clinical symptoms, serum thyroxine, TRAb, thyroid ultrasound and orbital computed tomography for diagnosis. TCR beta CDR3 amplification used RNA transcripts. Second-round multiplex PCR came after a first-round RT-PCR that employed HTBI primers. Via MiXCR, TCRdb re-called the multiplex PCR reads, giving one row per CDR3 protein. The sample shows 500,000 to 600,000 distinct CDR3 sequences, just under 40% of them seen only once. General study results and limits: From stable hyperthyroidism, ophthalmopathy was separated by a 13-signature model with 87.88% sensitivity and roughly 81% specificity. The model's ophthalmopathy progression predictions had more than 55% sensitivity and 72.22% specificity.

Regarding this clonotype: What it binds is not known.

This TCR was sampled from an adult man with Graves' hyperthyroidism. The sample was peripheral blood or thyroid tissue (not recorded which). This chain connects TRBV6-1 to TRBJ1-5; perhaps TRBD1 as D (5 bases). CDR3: CASRAAGPVQPQHF. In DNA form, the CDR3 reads TGTGCCAGCAGGGCCGCAGGGCCGGTTCAGCCCCAGCATTTT.